This TCR beta chain derives from a study of early T cells in non-severe SARS-CoV-2 infection. Study-level information: Sequencing input comprised bulk RNA from unsorted whole blood; chain pairing was not available.

V was clipped by 4 bases and J by 5 bases, with 11 bases between them. The CDR3 has 14 amino acids. Looked up from germline, CDR1 is LNHDA and CDR2 is SQIVND (reference sequence). Study-wide points: Matching with VDJdb favored anti-spike CD8 responses (missing private and CD4 specificities).

This clonotype has a handful of counts. Antigen: not known. TCRdb re-analysed the 5' RACE reads in MiXCR, keeping a single row per CDR3 protein. The table includes 85,000 to 90,000 distinct CDR3 sequences, around 13% detected once. This receptor was obtained from an adult who was a healthcare worker with PCR-confirmed SARS-CoV-2 infection or an uninfected control (not recorded which). V is TRBV19 and J is TRBJ2-2, with D possibly matching TRBD1 (5 bases). Sequences were obtained from whole blood. CDR3 protein: CASSTDPGTGELFF. The DNA of the CDR3 is TGTGCCAGTAGTACCGATCCAGGGACCGGGGAGCTGTTTTTT.